What follows are 19 T cell receptor beta chains derived from one specimen sequenced in a study of naive and memory T cell subsets (dated by TCRdb to the late 2010s). Whole blood analysis involved drawing roughly 2.5 ml of peripheral blood from adult healthy volunteers into Tempus tubes and then extracting RNA following the manufacturer's instructions. Library creation used 5' RACE. TCRdb names Illumina MiSeq as the instrument used. TCR RNA was reverse transcribed with SuperScript IV using alpha and beta constant region primers for the blood and skin samples. Through fastp at Q25 and MiXCR, TCRdb rebuilt clones from the public reads, retaining in-frame beta chains. CDR3 protein sequences are deduplicated, and each keeps its most common genes and DNA. Across this sample there are tens of thousands of distinct CDR3 sequences, with around 4.2% seen only once. The ten largest make up over 7.5% of the sample.

Receptors originate from a male donor in good health.

By frequency in the sample, this clonotype is medium-sized (0.01 to 0.1%). CDR3 in amino acids: CASSHVSGLNTGELFF. DNA of the CDR3: TGTGCCAGCAGCCATGTTTCAGGTTTGAACACCGGGGAGCTGTTTTTT. This chain links TRBV12-3 or TRBV12-4 with TRBJ2-2; the D is unclear. With 6 bases removed from V and 1 base from J, the gap between germline ends came to 15 bases. This CDR3 spans 16 amino acids.

Details on this clonotype: This may be a read error, as it is one base from a much larger clone. The final CDR3 position lacks the conserved phenylalanine or tryptophan, pointing to a likely read error. The chain uses TRBV6-5 and TRBJ2-3, with unresolved D. Germline-derived CDR1 and CDR2 are MNHEY and SVGAGI. The CDR3 has 15 residues. With 0 bases removed from V and 0 bases from J, the gap between germline ends came to 7 bases. CDR3 DNA sequence: TGTGCCAGCAGTTACTCGAGGCCTAGCACAGATACGCAGTATATT. It codes for CASSYSRPSTDTQYI.

Many counts were recorded for this clonotype. This chain links TRBV7-3 with TRBJ2-1; D might be TRBD2 (6 bases). V lost 3 bases to trimming and J lost 5 bases, with 14 bases between them. Per the germline V gene, CDR1 is SGHTA and CDR2 is FQGTGA. This CDR3 has 15 residues. CDR3 sequence (DNA): TGTGCCAGCAGCTTCGTCGGGAGTAATAACAATGAGCAGTTCTTC. Its translation is CASSFVGSNNNEQFF.

At least ten counts were recorded for this clonotype. This CDR3 reads CASSLHRGSNQPQHF. In nucleotides, the CDR3 is TGTGCCAGCAGCTTACACAGGGGGAGCAATCAGCCCCAGCATTTT. The gene calls are TRBV7-8 and TRBJ1-5; 8 positions match TRBD1. Trimming took 2 bases from V and 1 from J; bases not matched to a gene: 1. The CDR3 has 15 residues. CDR1 is SGHVS, CDR2 FQNEAQ, per germline.

The sample holds many counts of this clonotype. The chain joins TRBV28 to TRBJ2-2; D uncertain. The CDR3 sequence is 16 residues long. V gave up 6 bases and J gave up 0 bases, with 14 bases separating them. CDR1 MDHEN and CDR2 SYDVKM come from the germline V gene. The CDR3 loop is CASSQPETTNTGELFF. In DNA form, the CDR3 reads TGTGCCAGCAGCCAGCCGGAAACAACGAACACCGGGGAGCTGTTTTTT.

In its sample, this clonotype was seen many times. This chain connects TRBV5-1 to TRBJ1-2, with 8 nucleotides matching TRBD1. Germline assignment: CDR1 SGHRS and CDR2 YFSETQ. V lost 3 bases to trimming and J lost 6 bases; unmatched junction nucleotides: 7. The CDR3 totals 14 residues. CDR3 amino acids: CASSSGTGLDGYTF. CDR3 nucleotide sequence: TGCGCCAGCAGCTCAGGGACAGGTTTGGATGGCTACACCTTC.

This clonotype appeared many times. The chain joins TRBV7-2 to TRBJ2-1; D gene ambiguous. In germline, CDR1 is SGHTA, CDR2 FQGNSA. The ends were cut back, 5 bases at V and 7 bases at J, with 9 bases in the middle. This CDR3 contains 12 residues. The CDR3 sequence is CASSPQRNEQFF. For the CDR3, the DNA is TGTGCCAGCAGCCCTCAGAGGAATGAGCAGTTCTTC.

This clonotype was picked up many times. The CDR3 sequence is CSARPGQGRATEAFF. CDR3 DNA: TGCAGTGCTAGACCTGGACAGGGTCGGGCCACTGAAGCTTTCTTT. The chain recombines TRBV20-1 with TRBJ1-1; 8 nucleotides match TRBD1. Germline CDR1 and CDR2: DFQATT and SNEGSKA (reference sequence). Trimming took 2 bases from V and 4 from J; bases not matched to a gene: 9. CDR3 length equals 15 residues.

This clonotype was seen at least ten times. The chain combines TRBV19 with TRBJ1-2; the D gene is possibly TRBD1 (5 bases). The germline CDR1 and CDR2 sequences are LNHDA and SQIVND (reference sequence). CDR3 length: 15 residues. V was pared by 5 bases and J by 7 bases, with 20 bases between. For the CDR3, the DNA is TGTGCCAGTAGTGAAGGTTTCCAGGGCGGTTCTGGCTACACCTTC. Its protein product is CASSEGFQGGSGYTF.

In this sample, this clonotype turned up many times. The chain employs TRBV19 and TRBJ1-2; D gene uncertain. The germline V and J ends were trimmed by 6 bases and 5 bases, with 19 bases remaining between them. The CDR3 contains 15 residues. In germline, CDR1 is LNHDA, CDR2 SQIVND (reference sequence). CDR3 DNA sequence: TGTGCCAGTAGCCCCTCTGGTGGACCGACATATGGCTACACCTTC. Its translation is CASSPSGGPTYGYTF.

This clonotype was counted at least ten times. The chain carries TRBV20-1 and TRBJ1-1; possibly TRBD1 for D (6 bases). V was shortened by 6 bases and J by 2 bases, with 13 bases between the two germline ends. Germline CDR1 and CDR2: DFQATT and SNEGSKA (reference sequence). The CDR3 has 13 amino acids. CDR3 sequence: CSATGTKNTEAFF. The CDR3 coding sequence is TGCAGTGCCACCGGGACAAAAAACACTGAAGCTTTCTTT.

This clonotype occurred many times. This sequence joins TRBV7-2 and TRBJ2-3; possible D gene TRBD1, 6 bases. The CDR3 extends over 14 amino acids. CDR1 SGHTA and CDR2 FQGNSA come from the germline V gene. V lost 4 bases to trimming and J lost 2 bases, with 10 bases between them. CDR3 loop: CASSSTGTTDTQYF. The CDR3 DNA follows: TGTGCCAGCAGCTCGACAGGAACCACAGATACGCAGTATTTT.

This clonotype was observed at least ten times. The CDR3 loop reads CASSHYGAGTEAFF. The CDR3 DNA reads TGTGCCAGCTCCCATTACGGGGCCGGCACTGAAGCTTTCTTT. V gene TRBV6-5 combines with J gene TRBJ1-1; D might be TRBD1 (5 bases). Germline V lookup: CDR1 MNHEY, CDR2 SVGAGI. V dropped 8 bases and J dropped 4 bases, with 17 bases sitting between them. The CDR3 runs to 14 residues.

This clonotype was observed many times. The CDR3 bases are TGCGCCAGCAGCTTGGTGGGCGGCGAAGAGACCCAGTACTTC. This sequence encodes CASSLVGGEETQYF. The gene calls are TRBV5-1 and TRBJ2-5; D uncertain. The CDR3 length is 14 residues. Deletions cut 0 bases from V and 3 bases from J, with 9 bases between. Germline V gene lookup returns CDR1 SGHRS and CDR2 YFSETQ.

This clonotype was counted many times. The chain uses TRBV19 and TRBJ2-2; TRBD1 matches at 8 bases. The V segment lost 5 bases and the J segment 5 bases; nucleotides outside the gene matches: 7. The CDR3 length is 15 residues. In germline, CDR1 is LNHDA, CDR2 SQIVND (reference sequence). The CDR3 coding sequence is TGTGCCAGTAGTCAACAGGGGGTGAGAACCGGGGAGCTGTTTTTT. It is translated as CASSQQGVRTGELFF.

By share, this clonotype counts as medium-sized (0.01 to 0.1%). V and J are TRBV29-1 and TRBJ2-1, with D tentatively TRBD2 (6 bases). Per the germline V gene, CDR1 is SQVTM and CDR2 is ANQGSEA. V gave up 3 bases and J gave up 0 bases, with 12 bases separating them. The CDR3 runs to 15 residues. The CDR3 nucleotides are TGCAGCGTTGATGGGCGGGACTTCTCCTACAATGAGCAGTTCTTC. Encoded protein: CSVDGRDFSYNEQFF.

At least ten counts were recorded for this clonotype. The chain combines TRBV20-1 with TRBJ2-7; D may be TRBD2 (5 bases). With 3 bases removed from V and 4 bases from J, the gap between germline ends came to 7 bases. CDR1 and CDR2 from the germline V gene are DFQATT and SNEGSKA (reference sequence). The CDR3 is made up of 11 amino acids. CDR3: CSARGAYEQYF. CDR3 DNA: TGCAGTGCTAGGGGAGCTTACGAGCAGTACTTC.

This clonotype occurred many times. The CDR3: CASSQEANSGTRQYF. In nucleotides, the CDR3 is TGCGCCAGCAGCCAAGAAGCCAACTCCGGGACTAGGCAGTACTTC. The V gene is TRBV4-3, the J gene TRBJ2-4; 8 bases align to TRBD2. The germline CDR1 and CDR2 sequences are LGHNA and YSLEER. The CDR3 extends over 15 amino acids. The J segment lost 13 bases and the V segment lost 0 bases, leaving 11 bases of the junction unmatched.

This clonotype has ten or more counts. The V gene is TRBV28, the J gene TRBJ2-7; D tentatively fits TRBD1 or TRBD2 (5 bases each). Germline assignment: CDR1 MDHEN and CDR2 SYDVKM. The CDR3 contains 12 residues. Trimming took 6 bases from V and 6 from J, leaving 12 bases between them. CDR3 in amino acids: CASSLEGFEQYF. Written as DNA, the CDR3 is TGTGCCAGCAGCCTCGAGGGGTTCGAGCAGTACTTC.